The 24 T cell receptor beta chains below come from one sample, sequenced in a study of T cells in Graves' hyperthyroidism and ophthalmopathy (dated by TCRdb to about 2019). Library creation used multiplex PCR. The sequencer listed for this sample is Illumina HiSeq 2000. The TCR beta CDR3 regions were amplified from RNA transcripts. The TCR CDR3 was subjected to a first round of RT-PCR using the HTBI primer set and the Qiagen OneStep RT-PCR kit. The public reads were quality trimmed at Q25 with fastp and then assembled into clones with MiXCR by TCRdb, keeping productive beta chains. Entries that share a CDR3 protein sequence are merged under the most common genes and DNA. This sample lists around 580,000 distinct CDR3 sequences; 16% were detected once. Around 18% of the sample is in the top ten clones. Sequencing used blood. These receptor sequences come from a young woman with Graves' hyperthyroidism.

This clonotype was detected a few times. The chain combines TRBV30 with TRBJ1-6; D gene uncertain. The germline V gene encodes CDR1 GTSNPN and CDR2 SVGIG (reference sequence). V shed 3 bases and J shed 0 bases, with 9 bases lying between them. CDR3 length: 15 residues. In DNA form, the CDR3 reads TGTGCCTGGAGCCCAAGGAGCTCCTATAATTCACCCCTCCACTTT. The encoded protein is CAWSPRSSYNSPLHF.

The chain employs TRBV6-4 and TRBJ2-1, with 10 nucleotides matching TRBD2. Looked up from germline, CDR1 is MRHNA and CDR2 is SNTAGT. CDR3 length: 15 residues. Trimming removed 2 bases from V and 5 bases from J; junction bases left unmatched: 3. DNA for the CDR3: TGTGCCAGCAGTGACGAGCGGGGGGGCAACAATGAGCAGTTCTTC. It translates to CASSDERGGNNEQFF.

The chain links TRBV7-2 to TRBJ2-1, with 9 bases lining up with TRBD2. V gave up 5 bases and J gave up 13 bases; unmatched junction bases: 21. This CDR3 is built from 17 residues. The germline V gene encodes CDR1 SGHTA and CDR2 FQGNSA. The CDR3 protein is CASSQDGGGAVYFVQFF. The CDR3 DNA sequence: TGTGCCAGCAGCCAAGACGGCGGGGGGGCGGTCTATTTTGTCCAGTTCTTC.

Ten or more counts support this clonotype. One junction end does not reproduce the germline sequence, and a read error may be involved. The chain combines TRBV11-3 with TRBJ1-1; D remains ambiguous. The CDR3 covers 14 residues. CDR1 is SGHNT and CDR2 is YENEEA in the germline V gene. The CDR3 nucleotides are TGTGCCAGCAGCTTATCAGGTGGGAACTCTGAAGCTTTCTTT. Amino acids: CASSLSGGNSEAFF.

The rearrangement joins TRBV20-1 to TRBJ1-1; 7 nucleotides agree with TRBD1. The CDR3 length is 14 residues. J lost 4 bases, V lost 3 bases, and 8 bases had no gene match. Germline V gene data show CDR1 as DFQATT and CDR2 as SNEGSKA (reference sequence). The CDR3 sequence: CSARGEGGVTEAFF. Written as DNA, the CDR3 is TGCAGTGCTAGGGGGGAAGGGGGCGTCACTGAAGCTTTCTTT.

Here the CDR3 reads CASSLRSKGDYGYTF. The CDR3 bases are TGTGCCAGCAGTCTTCGTAGTAAGGGGGACTATGGCTACACCTTC. The genes are TRBV27 and TRBJ1-2, with D perhaps TRBD1 (6 bases). The CDR3 runs to 15 residues. CDR1 is MNHEY and CDR2 is SMNVEV in the germline V gene (reference sequence). Trimming cost V 5 bases and J 3 bases, with 16 bases left between them.

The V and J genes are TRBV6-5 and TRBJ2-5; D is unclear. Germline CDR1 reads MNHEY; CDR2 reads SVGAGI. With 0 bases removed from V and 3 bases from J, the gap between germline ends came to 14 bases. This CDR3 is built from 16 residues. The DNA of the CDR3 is TGTGCCAGCAGTTACTCGGCAGGTCTAACTAAAGAGACCCAGTACTTC. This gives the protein CASSYSAGLTKETQYF.

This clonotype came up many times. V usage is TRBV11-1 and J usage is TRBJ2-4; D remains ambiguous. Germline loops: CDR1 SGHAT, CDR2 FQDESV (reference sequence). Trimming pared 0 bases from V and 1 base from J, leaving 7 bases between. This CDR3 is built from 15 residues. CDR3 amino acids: CASSLAPVAKNIQYF. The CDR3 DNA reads TGTGCCAGCAGCTTAGCGCCGGTGGCCAAAAACATTCAGTACTTC.

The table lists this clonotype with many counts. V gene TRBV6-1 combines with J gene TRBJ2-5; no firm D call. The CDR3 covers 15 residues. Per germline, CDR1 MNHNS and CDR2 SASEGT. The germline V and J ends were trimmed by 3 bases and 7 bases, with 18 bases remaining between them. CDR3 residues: CASSDFAPPSGTQYF. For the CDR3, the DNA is TGTGCCAGCAGTGACTTTGCGCCGCCCTCCGGGACCCAGTACTTC.

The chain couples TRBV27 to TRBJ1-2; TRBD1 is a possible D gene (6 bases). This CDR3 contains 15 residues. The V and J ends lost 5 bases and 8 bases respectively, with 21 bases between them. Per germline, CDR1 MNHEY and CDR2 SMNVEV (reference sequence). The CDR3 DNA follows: TGTGCCAGCAGTCCCTTAACCCACAGGGTTTGGGGCTACACCTTC. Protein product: CASSPLTHRVWGYTF.

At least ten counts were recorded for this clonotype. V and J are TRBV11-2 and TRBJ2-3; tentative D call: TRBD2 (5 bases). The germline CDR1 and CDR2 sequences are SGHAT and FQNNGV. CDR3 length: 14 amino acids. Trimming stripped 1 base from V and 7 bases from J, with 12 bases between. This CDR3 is CASSLGPGGNTQYF. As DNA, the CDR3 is TGTGCCAGCAGCTTAGGACCTGGAGGAAATACGCAGTATTTT.

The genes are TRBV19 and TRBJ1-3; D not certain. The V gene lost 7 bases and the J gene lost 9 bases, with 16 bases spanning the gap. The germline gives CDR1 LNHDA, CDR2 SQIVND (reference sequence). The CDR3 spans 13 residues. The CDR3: CASTSTARGTIYF. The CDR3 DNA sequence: TGTGCCAGTACCTCGACCGCTCGGGGCACCATATATTTT.

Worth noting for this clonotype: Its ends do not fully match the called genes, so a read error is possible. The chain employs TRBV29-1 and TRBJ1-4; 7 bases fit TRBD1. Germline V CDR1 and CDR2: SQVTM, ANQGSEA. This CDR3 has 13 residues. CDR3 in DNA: TGCAGCGTTCCCGGGACAGATAATGAAGAACTGTTTTTT. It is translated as CSVPGTDNEELFF.

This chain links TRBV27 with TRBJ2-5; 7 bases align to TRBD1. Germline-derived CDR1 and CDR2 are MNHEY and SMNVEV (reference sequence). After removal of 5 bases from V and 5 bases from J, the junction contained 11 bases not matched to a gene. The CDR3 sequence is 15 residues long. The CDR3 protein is CASSPRQGRGETQYF. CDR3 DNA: TGTGCCAGCAGTCCACGACAGGGTCGTGGGGAGACCCAGTACTTC.

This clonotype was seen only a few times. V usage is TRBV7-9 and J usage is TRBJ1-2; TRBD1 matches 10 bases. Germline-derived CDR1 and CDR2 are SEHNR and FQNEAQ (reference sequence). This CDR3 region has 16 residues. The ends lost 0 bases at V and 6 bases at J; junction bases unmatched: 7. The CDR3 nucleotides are TGTGCCAGCAGCTTAGCGACCGGGACAGGGGCCCATGGCTACACCTTC. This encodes CASSLATGTGAHGYTF. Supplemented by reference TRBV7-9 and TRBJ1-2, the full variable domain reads DTGVSQNPRHKITKRGQNVTFRCDPISEHNRLYWYRQTLGQGPEFLTYFQNEAQLEKSRLLSDRFSAERPKGSFSTLEIQRTEQGDSAMYLCASSLATGTGAHGYTFGSGTRLTVV.

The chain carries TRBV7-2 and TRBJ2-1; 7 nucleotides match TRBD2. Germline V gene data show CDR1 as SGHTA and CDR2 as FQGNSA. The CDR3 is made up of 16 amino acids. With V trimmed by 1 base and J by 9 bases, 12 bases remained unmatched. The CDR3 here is CASSLDGTTLAGEQFF. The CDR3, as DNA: TGTGCCAGCAGCTTAGACGGGACTACATTAGCGGGTGAGCAGTTCTTC.

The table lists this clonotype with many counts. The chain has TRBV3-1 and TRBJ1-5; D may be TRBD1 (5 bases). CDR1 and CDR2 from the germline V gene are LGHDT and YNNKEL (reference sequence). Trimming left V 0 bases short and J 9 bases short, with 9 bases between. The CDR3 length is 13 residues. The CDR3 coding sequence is TGTGCCAGCAGCCAAGATCACGGGGGGCCCCAGCATTTT. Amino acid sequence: CASSQDHGGPQHF.

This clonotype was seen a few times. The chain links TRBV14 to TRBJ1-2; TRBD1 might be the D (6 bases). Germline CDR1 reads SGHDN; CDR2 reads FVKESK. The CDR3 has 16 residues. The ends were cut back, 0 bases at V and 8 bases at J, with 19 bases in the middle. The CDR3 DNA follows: TGTGCCAGCAGCCAAGACCTACCGGGGACACCGGGAGGCTACACCTTC. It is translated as CASSQDLPGTPGGYTF.

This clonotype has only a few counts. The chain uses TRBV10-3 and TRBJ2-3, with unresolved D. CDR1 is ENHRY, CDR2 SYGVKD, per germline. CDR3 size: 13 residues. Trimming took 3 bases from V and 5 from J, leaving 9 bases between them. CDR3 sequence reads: CAISDPLRDTQYF. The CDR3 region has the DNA TGTGCCATCAGTGACCCCCTTAGAGATACGCAGTATTTT.

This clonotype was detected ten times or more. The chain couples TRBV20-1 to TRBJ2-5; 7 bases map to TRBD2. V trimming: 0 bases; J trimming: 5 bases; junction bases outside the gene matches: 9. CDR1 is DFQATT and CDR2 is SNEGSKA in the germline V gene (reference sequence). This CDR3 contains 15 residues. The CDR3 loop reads CSARDPGWGGETQYF. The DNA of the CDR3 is TGCAGTGCTAGAGATCCGGGCTGGGGGGGGGAGACCCAGTACTTC.

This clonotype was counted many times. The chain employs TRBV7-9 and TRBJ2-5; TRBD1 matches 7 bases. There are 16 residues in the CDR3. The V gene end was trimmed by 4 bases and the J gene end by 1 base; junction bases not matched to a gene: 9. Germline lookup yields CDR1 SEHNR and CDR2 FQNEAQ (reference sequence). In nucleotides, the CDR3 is TGTGCCAGCAGCTCACCGGGACAGACTTTCCAAGAGACCCAGTACTTC. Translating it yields CASSSPGQTFQETQYF.

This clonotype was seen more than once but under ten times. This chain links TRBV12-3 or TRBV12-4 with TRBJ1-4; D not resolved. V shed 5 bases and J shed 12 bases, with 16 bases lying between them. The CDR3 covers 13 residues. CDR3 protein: CASSTDRPEELFF. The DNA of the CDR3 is TGTGCCAGCAGTACTGACCGACCTGAGGAACTGTTTTTT.

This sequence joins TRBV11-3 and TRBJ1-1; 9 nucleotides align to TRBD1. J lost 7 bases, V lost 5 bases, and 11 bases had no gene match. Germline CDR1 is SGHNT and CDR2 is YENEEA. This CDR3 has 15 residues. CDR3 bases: TGTGCCAGCAGCAGGCAACAGGGGGCGAGAATTGAAGCTTTCTTT. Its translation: CASSRQQGARIEAFF.

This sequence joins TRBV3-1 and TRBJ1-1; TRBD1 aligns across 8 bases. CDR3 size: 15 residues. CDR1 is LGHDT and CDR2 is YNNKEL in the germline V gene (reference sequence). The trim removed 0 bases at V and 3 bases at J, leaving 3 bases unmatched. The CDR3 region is CASSQDRGPYTEAFF. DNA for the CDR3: TGTGCCAGCAGCCAAGACAGGGGGCCCTACACTGAAGCTTTCTTT.